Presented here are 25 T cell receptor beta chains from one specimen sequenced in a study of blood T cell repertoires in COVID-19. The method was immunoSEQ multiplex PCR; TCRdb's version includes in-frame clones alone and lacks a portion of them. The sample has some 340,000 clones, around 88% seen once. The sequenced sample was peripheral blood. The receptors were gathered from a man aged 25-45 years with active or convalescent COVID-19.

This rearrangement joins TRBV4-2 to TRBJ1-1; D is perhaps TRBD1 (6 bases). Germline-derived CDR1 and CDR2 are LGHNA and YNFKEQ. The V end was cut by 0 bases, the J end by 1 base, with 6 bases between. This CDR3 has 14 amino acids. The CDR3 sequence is CASSQEQGNTEAFF. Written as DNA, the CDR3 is TGTGCCAGCAGCCAAGAACAGGGGAACACTGAAGCTTTCTTT.

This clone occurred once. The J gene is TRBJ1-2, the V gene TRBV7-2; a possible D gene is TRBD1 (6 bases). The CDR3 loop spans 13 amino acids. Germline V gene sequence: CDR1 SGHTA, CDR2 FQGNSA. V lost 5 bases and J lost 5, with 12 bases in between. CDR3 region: CASSPTGPYGYTF. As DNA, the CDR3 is TGTGCCAGCAGCCCGACAGGTCCTTATGGCTACACCTTC.

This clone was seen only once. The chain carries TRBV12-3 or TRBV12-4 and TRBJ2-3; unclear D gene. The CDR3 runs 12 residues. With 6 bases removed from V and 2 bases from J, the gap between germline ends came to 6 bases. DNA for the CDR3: TGTGCCAGCAGAGCCTTCACAGATACGCAGTATTTT. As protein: CASRAFTDTQYF.

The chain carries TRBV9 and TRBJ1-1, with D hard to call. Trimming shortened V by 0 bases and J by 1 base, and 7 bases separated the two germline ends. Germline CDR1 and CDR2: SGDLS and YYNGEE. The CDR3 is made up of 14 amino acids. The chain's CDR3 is CASSVVQKNTEAFF. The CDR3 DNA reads TGTGCCAGCAGCGTAGTACAGAAGAACACTGAAGCTTTCTTT.

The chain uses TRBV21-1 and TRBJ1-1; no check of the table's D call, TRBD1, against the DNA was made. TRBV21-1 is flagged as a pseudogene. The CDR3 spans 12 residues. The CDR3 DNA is TGTGCCAGCAGCCGTCACAGGGTGGAAGCTTTCTTT. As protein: CASSRHRVEAFF.

The CDR3 DNA sequence: TGTGCCACCAGTGATGGGGGGGCGGTTCAGCCCCAGCATTTT. Protein product: CATSDGGAVQPQHF. The chain couples TRBV24-1 to TRBJ1-5; TRBD1 might be the D (6 bases). CDR3 size: 14 residues. V shed 3 bases and J shed 6 bases, with 11 bases lying between them. Germline CDR1 is KGHDR and CDR2 is SFDVKD.

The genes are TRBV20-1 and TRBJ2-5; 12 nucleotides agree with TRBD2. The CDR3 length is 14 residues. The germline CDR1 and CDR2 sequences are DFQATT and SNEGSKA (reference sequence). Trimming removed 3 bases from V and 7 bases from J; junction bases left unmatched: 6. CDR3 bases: TGCAGTGCTAGTCGACTAGCGGGAGTGGTGACCCAGTACTTC. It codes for CSASRLAGVVTQYF.

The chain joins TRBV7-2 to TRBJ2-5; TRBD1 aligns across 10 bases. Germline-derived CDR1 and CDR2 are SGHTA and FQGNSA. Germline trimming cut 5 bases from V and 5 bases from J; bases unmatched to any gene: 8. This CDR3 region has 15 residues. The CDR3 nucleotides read TGTGCCAGCAGCCCGGACAGGGGGTGGGAGGAGACCCAGTACTTC. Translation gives CASSPDRGWEETQYF.

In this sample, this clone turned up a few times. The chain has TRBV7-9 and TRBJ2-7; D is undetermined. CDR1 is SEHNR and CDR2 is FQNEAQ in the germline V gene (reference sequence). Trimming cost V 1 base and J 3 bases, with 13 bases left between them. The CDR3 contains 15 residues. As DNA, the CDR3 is TGTGCCAGCAGCTTAGGCGAGAGGATGGACTACGAGCAGTACTTC. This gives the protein CASSLGERMDYEQYF.

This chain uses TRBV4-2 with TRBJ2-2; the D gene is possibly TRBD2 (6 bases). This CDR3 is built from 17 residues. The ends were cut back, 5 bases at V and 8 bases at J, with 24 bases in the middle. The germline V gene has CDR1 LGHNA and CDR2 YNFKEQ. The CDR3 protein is CASSDDFRESLLGELFF. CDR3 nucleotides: TGTGCCAGCAGCGACGACTTCCGGGAGTCGTTATTGGGGGAGCTGTTTTTT.

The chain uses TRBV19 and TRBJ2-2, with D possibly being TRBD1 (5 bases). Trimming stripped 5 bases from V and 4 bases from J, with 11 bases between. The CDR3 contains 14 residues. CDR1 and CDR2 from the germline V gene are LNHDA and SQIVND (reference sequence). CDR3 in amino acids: CASSWAGPTGELFF. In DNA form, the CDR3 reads TGTGCCAGTAGTTGGGCAGGGCCCACCGGGGAGCTGTTTTTT.

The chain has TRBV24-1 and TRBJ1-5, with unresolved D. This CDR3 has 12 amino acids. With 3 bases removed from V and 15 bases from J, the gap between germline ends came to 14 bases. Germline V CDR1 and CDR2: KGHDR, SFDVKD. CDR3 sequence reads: CATSDTTHGWHF. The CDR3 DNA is TGTGCCACCAGTGATACGACTCATGGGTGGCATTTT.

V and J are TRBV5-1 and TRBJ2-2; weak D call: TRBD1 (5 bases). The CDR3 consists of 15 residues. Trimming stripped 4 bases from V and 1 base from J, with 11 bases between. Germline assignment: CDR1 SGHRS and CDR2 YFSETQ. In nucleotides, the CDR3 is TGCGCCAGCAGCATTCGCAGGGAGAACACCGGGGAGCTGTTTTTT. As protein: CASSIRRENTGELFF.

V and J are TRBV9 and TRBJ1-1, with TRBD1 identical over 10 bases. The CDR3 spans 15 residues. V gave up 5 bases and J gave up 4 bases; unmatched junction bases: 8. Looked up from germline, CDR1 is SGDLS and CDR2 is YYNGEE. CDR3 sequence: CASRKTGGEGTEAFF. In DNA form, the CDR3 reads TGTGCCAGCAGAAAGACAGGGGGCGAAGGCACTGAAGCTTTCTTT.

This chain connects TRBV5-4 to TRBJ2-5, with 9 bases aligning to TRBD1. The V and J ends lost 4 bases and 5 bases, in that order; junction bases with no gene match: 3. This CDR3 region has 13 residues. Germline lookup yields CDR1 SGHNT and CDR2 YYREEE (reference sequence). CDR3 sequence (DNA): TGTGCCAGCAGCCTCGACAGGGGGGAGACCCAGTACTTC. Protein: CASSLDRGETQYF.

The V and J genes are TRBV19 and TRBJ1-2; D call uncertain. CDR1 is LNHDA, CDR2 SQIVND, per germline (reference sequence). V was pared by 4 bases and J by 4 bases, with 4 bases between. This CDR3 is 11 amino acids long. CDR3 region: CASSTSYGYTF. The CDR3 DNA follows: TGTGCCAGTAGTACCAGCTATGGCTACACCTTC. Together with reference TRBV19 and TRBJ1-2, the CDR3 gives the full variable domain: DGGITQSPKYLFRKEGQNVTLSCEQNLNHDAMYWYRQDPGQGLRLIYYSQIVNDFQKGDIAEGYSVSREKKESFPLTVTSAQKNPTAFYLCASSTSYGYTFGSGTRLTVV.

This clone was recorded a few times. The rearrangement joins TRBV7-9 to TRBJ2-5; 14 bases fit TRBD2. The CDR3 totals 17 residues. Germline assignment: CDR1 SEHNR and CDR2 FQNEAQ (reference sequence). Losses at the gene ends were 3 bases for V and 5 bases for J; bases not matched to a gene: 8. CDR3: CASSFSGLAGDEETQYF. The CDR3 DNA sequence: TGTGCCAGCAGCTTCTCGGGACTAGCGGGAGACGAGGAGACCCAGTACTTC.

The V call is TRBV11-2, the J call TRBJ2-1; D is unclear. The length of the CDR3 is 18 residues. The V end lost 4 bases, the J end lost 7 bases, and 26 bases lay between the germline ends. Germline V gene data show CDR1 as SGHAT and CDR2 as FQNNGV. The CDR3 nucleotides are TGTGCCAGCAGCTCTTCCTCTTCTAGAACGGGTTCCGGAAATGAGCAGTTCTTC. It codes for CASSSSSSRTGSGNEQFF. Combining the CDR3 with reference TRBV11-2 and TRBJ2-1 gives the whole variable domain EAGVAQSPRYKIIEKRQSVAFWCNPISGHATLYWYQQILGQGPKLLIQFQNNGVVDDSQLPKDRFSAERLKGVDSTLKIQPAKLEDSAVYLCASSSSSSRTGSGNEQFFGPGTRLTVL.

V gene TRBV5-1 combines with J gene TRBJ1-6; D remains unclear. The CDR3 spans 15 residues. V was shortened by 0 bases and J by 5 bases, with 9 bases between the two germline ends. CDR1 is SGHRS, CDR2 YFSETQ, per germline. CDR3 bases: TGCGCCAGCAGCTTGGGAGCCCTGAATAATTCACCCCTCCACTTT. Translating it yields CASSLGALNNSPLHF.

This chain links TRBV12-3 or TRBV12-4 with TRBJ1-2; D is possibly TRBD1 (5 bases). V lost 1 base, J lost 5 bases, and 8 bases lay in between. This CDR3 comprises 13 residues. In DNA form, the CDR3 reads TGTGCCAGCAGTTTAGGGACATCTTATGGCTACACCTTC. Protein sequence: CASSLGTSYGYTF.

CDR3: CASSLDREISPLHF. CDR3 sequence (DNA): TGTGCCAGCAGCTTGGACAGGGAAATCTCACCCCTCCACTTT. The chain employs TRBV11-2 and TRBJ1-6, with 8 bases aligning to TRBD1. The CDR3 loop spans 14 amino acids. V shed 3 bases and J 10 bases; nucleotides not matched to a gene: 5. Germline V CDR1 and CDR2: SGHAT, FQNNGV.

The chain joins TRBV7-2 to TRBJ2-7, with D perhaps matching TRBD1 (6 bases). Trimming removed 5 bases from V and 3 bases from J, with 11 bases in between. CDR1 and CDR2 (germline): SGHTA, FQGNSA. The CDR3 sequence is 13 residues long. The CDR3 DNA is TGTGCCAGCAGCCCCGGACAGAACTACGAGCAGTACTTC. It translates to CASSPGQNYEQYF.

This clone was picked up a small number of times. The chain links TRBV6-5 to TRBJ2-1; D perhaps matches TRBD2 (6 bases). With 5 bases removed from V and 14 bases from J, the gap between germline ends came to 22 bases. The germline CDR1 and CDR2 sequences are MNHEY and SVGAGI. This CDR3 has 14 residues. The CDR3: CASSPSQARLEEFF. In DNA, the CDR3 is TGTGCCAGCAGTCCATCCCAAGCCCGACTAGAAGAGTTCTTC.

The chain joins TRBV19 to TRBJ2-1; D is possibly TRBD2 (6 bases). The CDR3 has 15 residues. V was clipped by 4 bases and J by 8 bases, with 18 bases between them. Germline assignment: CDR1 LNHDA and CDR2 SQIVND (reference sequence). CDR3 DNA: TGTGCCAGTAGTAATCAGGGAGGCCAAAAGGATGAGCAGTTCTTC. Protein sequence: CASSNQGGQKDEQFF.

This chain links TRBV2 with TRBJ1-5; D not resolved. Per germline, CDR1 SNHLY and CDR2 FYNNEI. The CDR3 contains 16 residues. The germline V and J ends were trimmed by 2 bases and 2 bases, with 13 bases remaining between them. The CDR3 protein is CASSEIAGGRNQPQHF. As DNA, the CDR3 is TGTGCCAGCAGTGAAATTGCAGGAGGACGCAATCAGCCCCAGCATTTT.